Following are 4 T cell receptor beta chains from one sample sequenced in a study of CD8+ T cells in alopecia areata. Extraction and reverse transcription of RNA yielded cDNA as the sequencing template. TCRdb's copy holds only in-frame clones and misses some; the assay was immunoSEQ multiplex PCR. This table holds 170,000 or so clones, 50% to 60% found once. The sequencing used CD4+ T cells sorted from blood, collected at week 0. The source of these receptors is a human donor with alopecia areata.

About this clone itself: The germline gene is not matched at one end of the junction; a read error may be the cause. The chain couples TRBV4-1 to TRBJ1-1, with D tentatively TRBD1 (5 bases). Germline V gene lookup returns CDR1 MGHRA and CDR2 YSYEKL. The CDR3 runs to 14 residues. The CDR3 nucleotides read TGCGCCAGCAGCCGCCCGGGCGGCAGGGCTGACGCTTTCTTT. Translated: CASSRPGGRADAFF.

Note on this clone: Other nucleotide sequences in the sample specify the same CDR3. The rearrangement joins TRBV30 to TRBJ1-1; TRBD1 aligns across 7 bases. Unmatched junction bases numbered 4, after V lost 4 bases and J lost 2 bases. Per germline, CDR1 GTSNPN and CDR2 SVGIG (reference sequence). This CDR3 spans 13 amino acids. CDR3 residues: CAWTGQPNTEAFF. For the CDR3, the DNA is TGTGCCTGGACGGGACAGCCTAACACTGAAGCTTTCTTT.

CDR3 nucleotides: TGTGCCGAGGGCGAGTCCTCAGCCCAGCATTTT. Translated: CAEGESSAQHF. This chain connects TRBV6-1 to TRBJ1-5; D uncertain. This CDR3 spans 11 amino acids. V dropped 11 bases and J dropped 11 bases, with 16 bases sitting between them. Germline V gives CDR1 MNHNS, CDR2 SASEGT.

This clone turned up a few times. Within the sample, other DNA sequences also encode this same CDR3. V usage is TRBV15 and J usage is TRBJ2-5, with TRBD2 matching 9 bases. J was trimmed by 5 bases and V by 4 bases; bases with no gene match: 5. CDR3 length: 14 amino acids. The V gene's germline CDR1 is LNHNV and CDR2 YYDKDF (reference sequence). This chain's CDR3 is CATSTRGGGETQYF. The CDR3 coding sequence is TGTGCCACCAGCACGCGGGGGGGCGGGGAGACCCAGTACTTC.